What follows describes a single T cell receptor (beta chain). Its antigen remains undetermined. Base-call qualities are not available, and no considerably larger clone is one nucleotide away. Library generation was performed with the immunoSEQ multiplex PCR assay. Rearranged TCR beta chain sequences were amplified using the hsTCRB Kit according to the manufacturer's protocol. Sequencing of TCRB libraries was carried out on an Illumina MiSeq. Regarding the original processing steps: The kit vendor's proprietary platform handled demultiplexing, trimming and gene mapping. As stored in TCRdb, this immuneACCESS dataset retains in-frame rearrangements with V and J assigned. A fraction of the clones does not appear; measured against another copy, unresolved V genes explain less than half of the discrepancy, and the remainder lacks a known reason. That table is the source of V, J and clone size, and D and trimming were worked out from the DNA. This sample lists 30,000 or so clones; about four fifths were detected once. The ten largest account for about 7% of the sample.

The data were taken from a study of a mutant IDH1 vaccine in newly diagnosed glioma (dated by TCRdb to the early 2020s). A note on the overall study: Vaccination was initiated 4-6 weeks after radiotherapy alone, or concurrently with temozolomide cycles in the chemotherapy-containing groups. Of the approximately 30 treated patients, around 60% were male and 37.5% were female, and a mean age of roughly 40 years was recorded. Prior to enrollment, standard therapy consisting of radiotherapy alone, temozolomide alone, or radiochemotherapy with temozolomide had been administered to patients, with the combination being received by most patients. The week-35 safety follow-up took place at visit V12, and the week-47 end of study took place at visit V13. Six visits were used for peripheral blood collection: V03 (baseline), V05, V07, V10, V12 and V13. For exploratory analyses, around 26 treated patients had longitudinal TCRB deep sequencing done wherever samples were available. Overall study outcomes, separate from this receptor: Availability determined which PBMC samples were chosen for TCRB deep sequencing. Across multiple MHC alleles, vaccine-induced immune responses were seen in around 93% of patients. The authors noted that analyses of patient blood samples could not be reproduced because of sample limitations. Changes in the top peripheral T cell clonotypes picked up by TCRB sequencing did not appear to be linked to pseudoprogression.

Reading the label with the study, this specimen's time point is: week 35, safety follow-up. A 20-mer mutant IDH1 peptide at 300 micrograms in Montanide made up each vaccine dose, which was injected subcutaneously together with topical imiquimod. Patients were given eight vaccinations, in weeks 1, 3, 5, 7, 11, 15, 19 and 23, which matched visits V03 through V10. Newly diagnosed WHO grade 3 or 4 IDH1-mutant astrocytomas showing loss of nuclear ATRX were present in the donors. The samples were drawn from NOA16, a multicentre, single-arm, open-label phase I trial in Germany that tested a mutant IDH1 peptide vaccine in humans for the first time. Genomic DNA for TCRB sequencing was extracted from EDTA blood using the DNeasy Blood and Tissue Kit. The sample was PBMCs, taken from a glioma patient whose treatment included an IDH1 peptide vaccine. The clonotype originates from a woman aged 18-35 years with glioma.

The DNA sequence reads TGTGCCAGCTCTCCGGGAGGGCCAACAGATACGCAGTATTTT. Translated, it gives CASSPGGPTDTQYF. The chain employs TRBV2 and TRBJ2-3; TRBD2 fits 8 bases in the junction. CDR1 SNHLY and CDR2 FYNNEI are derived from the germline V gene. Unmatched junction bases come to 7, with V trimmed by 8 bases and J by 3 bases. From its cysteine to its phenylalanine, the CDR3 spans 14 amino acids. This entry keeps only the CDR3 DNA: 42 bases, framed from base 1.